The clone carrying this TCR beta chain occurred a few times. The record originates from a study of blood T cell repertoires in COVID-19. The wider study: The study drew acute and convalescent COVID-19 samples from the United States, Italy and Spain. Nucleic acid was either cDNA or gDNA, and it came from T cells, B-cell-depleted T cells, or PBMCs.

Residents of 24 US areas, aged roughly 18 to 89 years, made up the participants. Recovered status applied to Cohort 3 donors who had two consecutive negative PCRs. It also applied to those with clearance or with symptom resolution. Profiled with immunoSEQ multiplex PCR; TCRdb holds only in-frame clones, not every one. The sample includes some 170,000 clones, approximately 80% of them seen just once. Sequencing used PBMCs or T cells enriched from blood (not recorded which). The receptor's source is a man aged 45-60 years who had recovered from COVID-19.

The DNA for the CDR3 is TGTGCCAGCATGGCAGGGGGCGCGGGCACTGAAGCTTTCTTT. As protein: CASMAGGAGTEAFF. The chain employs TRBV6-4 and TRBJ1-1; 8 bases align to TRBD1. Looked up from germline, CDR1 is MRHNA and CDR2 is SNTAGT. This CDR3 region has 14 residues. Trimming cost V 7 bases and J 4 bases; bases outside gene matches: 8.